One sample yielded the 21 T cell receptor beta chains listed below, sequenced in a study of blood T cell repertoires in COVID-19. Libraries were prepared by immunoSEQ multiplex PCR; TCRdb keeps only in-frame clonotypes and omits some of them. The repertoire holds approximately 180,000 clones, with 85% to 90% as singletons. Material for sequencing was peripheral blood. The source of these receptors is a person aged 65-85 years with COVID-19, enrolled during active disease.

The table lists this clone with a count of one. The chain has TRBV20-1 and TRBJ2-7; a possible D gene is TRBD2 (5 bases). Between the trimmed V and J ends, which lost 3 bases and 5 bases, there was a span of 26 bases. The CDR3 runs 17 residues. Germline-derived CDR1 and CDR2 are DFQATT and SNEGSKA (reference sequence). The CDR3 region has the DNA TGCAGTGCTAGTACGAACTACCGGGGTCCCAAGGTCCACGAGCAGTACTTC. Amino acids: CSASTNYRGPKVHEQYF.

The gene calls are TRBV19 and TRBJ1-5; D not certain. From germline, CDR1 is LNHDA and CDR2 SQIVND (reference sequence). With 2 bases removed from V and 3 bases from J, the gap between germline ends came to 8 bases. The length of the CDR3 is 14 residues. The CDR3 protein is CASSISAANQPQHF. The DNA for the CDR3 is TGTGCCAGTAGTATAAGCGCGGCCAATCAGCCCCAGCATTTT. Using reference TRBV19 and TRBJ1-5 for the parts outside the CDR3, the full variable domain is DGGITQSPKYLFRKEGQNVTLSCEQNLNHDAMYWYRQDPGQGLRLIYYSQIVNDFQKGDIAEGYSVSREKKESFPLTVTSAQKNPTAFYLCASSISAANQPQHFGDGTRLSIL.

The V gene is TRBV5-4, the J gene TRBJ2-2, with TRBD2 identical over 7 bases. Trimming at V came to 1 base and at J to 5 bases, leaving 8 bases not matched to a gene. The CDR3 loop spans 16 amino acids. Germline CDR1 is SGHNT and CDR2 is YYREEE (reference sequence). CDR3 bases: TGTGCCAGCAGCTTGCAGGCCGGGGAGGGGACCGGGGAGCTGTTTTTT. Translated: CASSLQAGEGTGELFF.

The rearrangement joins TRBV5-4 to TRBJ2-7; 7 bases line up with TRBD1. This CDR3 contains 13 residues. The J segment lost 5 bases and the V segment lost 4 bases, leaving 6 bases of the junction unmatched. Germline V gene data show CDR1 as SGHNT and CDR2 as YYREEE (reference sequence). This CDR3 reads CASSLVDRDEQYF. The DNA for the CDR3 is TGTGCCAGCAGCCTCGTCGACAGGGACGAGCAGTACTTC.

The V gene is TRBV28, the J gene TRBJ2-2; D is possibly TRBD1 (5 bases). CDR1 MDHEN and CDR2 SYDVKM come from the germline V gene. The CDR3 totals 15 residues. Trimming shortened V by 4 bases and J by 2 bases, and 11 bases separated the two germline ends. CDR3: CASSYRWPNTGELFF. The DNA for the CDR3 is TGTGCCAGCAGTTACAGGTGGCCCAACACCGGGGAGCTGTTTTTT.

This chain links TRBV6-5 with TRBJ1-1, with D possibly being TRBD1 (6 bases). Germline V gene data show CDR1 as MNHEY and CDR2 as SVGAGI. The CDR3 is made up of 12 amino acids. Trimming cost V 10 bases and J 8 bases, with 17 bases left between them. CDR3 amino acids: CATNLGGAEAFF. DNA for the CDR3: TGTGCCACGAACCTCGGGGGGGCCGAAGCTTTCTTT.

The V call is TRBV7-7, the J call TRBJ2-5; the match to TRBD1 covers 8 bases. The CDR3 extends over 16 amino acids. The germline V gene has CDR1 SSHAT and CDR2 FNYEAQ (reference sequence). The J segment lost 3 bases and the V segment lost 5 bases, leaving 11 bases of the junction unmatched. The CDR3 protein is CASSRGQAFNEETQYF. CDR3 sequence (DNA): TGTGCCAGCAGCCGGGGACAGGCGTTTAACGAAGAGACCCAGTACTTC.

The V and J genes are TRBV6-6 and TRBJ2-7; 9 positions match TRBD2. J was trimmed by 3 bases and V by 8 bases; bases with no gene match: 8. CDR1 is MNHNY and CDR2 is SVGAGI in the germline V gene (reference sequence). This CDR3 has 14 residues. DNA for the CDR3: TGTGCCAGCGATGTAGCGGGAGAGTTCTACGAGCAGTACTTC. Encoded protein: CASDVAGEFYEQYF.

The V gene is TRBV18, the J gene TRBJ2-7; TRBD1 agrees at 10 bases. The CDR3 has 15 residues. V shed 5 bases and J 3 bases; nucleotides not matched to a gene: 7. CDR1 and CDR2 (germline): KGHSH, LQKENI. The CDR3 spells CASSYTGTGVYEQYF. CDR3 bases: TGTGCCAGCTCATATACCGGGACAGGGGTCTACGAGCAGTACTTC.

This clone was observed a handful of times. The chain employs TRBV29-1 and TRBJ1-1; D is unclear. This CDR3 region has 11 residues. Trimming shortened V by 7 bases and J by 5 bases, and 11 bases separated the two germline ends. The germline gives CDR1 SQVTM, CDR2 ANQGSEA. Here the CDR3 reads CSAADGTEAFF. CDR3 bases: TGCAGCGCGGCCGACGGGACTGAAGCTTTCTTT.

J is TRBJ2-2 and V is TRBV6-5; D is unclear. The V gene lost 1 base and the J gene lost 4 bases, with 13 bases spanning the gap. Germline-derived CDR1 and CDR2 are MNHEY and SVGAGI. There are 16 residues in the CDR3. The CDR3 coding sequence is TGTGCCAGCAGTTACTTGACAAGTAGATCCACCGGGGAGCTGTTTTTT. It specifies CASSYLTSRSTGELFF.

V is TRBV25-1 and J is TRBJ2-7; TRBD1 is a possible D gene (5 bases). The CDR3 is made up of 12 amino acids. Germline V CDR1 and CDR2: MGHDK, SYGVNS. Trimming removed 6 bases at V and 3 bases at J, with 9 bases between. CDR3 sequence: CASRDTVYEQYF. The CDR3 region has the DNA TGTGCCAGCAGGGACACGGTCTACGAGCAGTACTTC.

V is TRBV3-1 (or the pseudogene TRBV3-2) and J is TRBJ2-3, with a tentative D call TRBD2 (5 bases). The CDR3 totals 14 residues. Trimming removed 5 bases at V and 1 base at J, with 10 bases between. From germline, CDR1 is LGHDT and CDR2 YNNKEL (reference sequence). For the CDR3, the DNA is TGTGCCAGCAGCGTCCGTAGCGGCACAGATACGCAGTATTTT. This translates into CASSVRSGTDTQYF.

The CDR3 loop reads CASTPSEVPGSTGELFF. The CDR3 region has the DNA TGTGCCAGCACCCCAAGTGAGGTCCCGGGTTCTACCGGGGAGCTGTTTTTT. This sequence joins TRBV2 and TRBJ2-2; D uncertain. From germline, CDR1 is SNHLY and CDR2 FYNNEI. Trimming removed 7 bases at V and 5 bases at J, with 23 bases between. The CDR3 is 17 residues long.

The chain carries TRBV2 and TRBJ1-1; D gene unclear. V was clipped by 1 base and J by 4 bases, with 13 bases between them. Germline CDR1 SNHLY, CDR2 FYNNEI. The CDR3 is 15 amino acids. This CDR3 is CASSEGTGWVTEAFF. The DNA of the CDR3 is TGTGCCAGCAGTGAAGGTACGGGGTGGGTCACTGAAGCTTTCTTT.

A single count supports this clone. One end of the junction is discordant with germline, which a read error may explain. This chain joins TRBV7-2 and TRBJ1-3, with D perhaps matching TRBD1 (6 bases). This CDR3 has 16 amino acids. Germline CDR1 reads SGHTA; CDR2 reads FQGNSA. The chain's CDR3 is CASRLGGQSSGNTIYF. The DNA for the CDR3 is TGTGCCAGCAGATTAGGTGGACAGAGCTCTGGAAACACCATATATTTT.

The gene calls are TRBV6-5 and TRBJ1-1; no clear D. CDR1 and CDR2 from the germline V gene are MNHEY and SVGAGI. The length of the CDR3 is 14 residues. Trimming took 8 bases from V and 2 from J, leaving 15 bases between them. This chain's CDR3 is CASRTTPLNTEAFF. The DNA for the CDR3 is TGTGCCAGCCGTACCACACCGCTTAACACTGAAGCTTTCTTT.

The V gene is TRBV6-5, the J gene TRBJ1-1, with 7 bases identical to TRBD1. The CDR3 is made up of 13 amino acids. The germline V gene has CDR1 MNHEY and CDR2 SVGAGI. The junction had 6 bases not matched to a gene; V was cut back by 6 bases and J by 5 bases. CDR3 sequence (DNA): TGTGCCAGCAGCTTTACAGGGGAGACTGAAGCTTTCTTT. Protein product: CASSFTGETEAFF.

The chain is built from TRBV15 and TRBJ2-5; 13 bases line up with TRBD2. V shed 2 bases, J shed 5 bases, and the junction held 5 bases outside the gene matches. The CDR3 extends over 16 amino acids. Germline V gene lookup returns CDR1 LNHNV and CDR2 YYDKDF (reference sequence). CDR3 sequence: CATSRTSGRVGETQYF. CDR3 nucleotides: TGTGCCACCAGCAGAACTAGCGGGAGGGTGGGGGAGACCCAGTACTTC. The complete variable domain, with remaining parts taken from reference TRBV15 and TRBJ2-5, reads DAMVIQNPRYQVTQFGKPVTLSCSQTLNHNVMYWYQQKSSQAPKLLFHYYDKDFNNEADTPDNFQSRRPNTSFCFLDIRSPGLGDTAMYLCATSRTSGRVGETQYFGPGTRLLVL.

The chain links TRBV7-8 to TRBJ1-5; tentative D call: TRBD1 (6 bases). The CDR3 extends over 18 amino acids. The germline V gene has CDR1 SGHVS and CDR2 FQNEAQ. Trimming pared 2 bases from V and 3 bases from J, leaving 20 bases between. CDR3 protein: CASSLFVLSAGVNQPQHF. As DNA, the CDR3 is TGTGCCAGCAGCTTATTTGTCTTGTCGGCAGGGGTCAATCAGCCCCAGCATTTT.

The chain recombines TRBV7-8 with TRBJ1-3; a weak D match, TRBD1 (6 bases). CDR3 length equals 17 residues. Trimming pared 2 bases from V and 11 bases from J, leaving 25 bases between. Germline V gene lookup returns CDR1 SGHVS and CDR2 FQNEAQ. CDR3 sequence (DNA): TGTGCCAGCAGCTTAACCGGTTCATTCACAGGGTTGCTCGCCATATATTTT. Translating gives CASSLTGSFTGLLAIYF.